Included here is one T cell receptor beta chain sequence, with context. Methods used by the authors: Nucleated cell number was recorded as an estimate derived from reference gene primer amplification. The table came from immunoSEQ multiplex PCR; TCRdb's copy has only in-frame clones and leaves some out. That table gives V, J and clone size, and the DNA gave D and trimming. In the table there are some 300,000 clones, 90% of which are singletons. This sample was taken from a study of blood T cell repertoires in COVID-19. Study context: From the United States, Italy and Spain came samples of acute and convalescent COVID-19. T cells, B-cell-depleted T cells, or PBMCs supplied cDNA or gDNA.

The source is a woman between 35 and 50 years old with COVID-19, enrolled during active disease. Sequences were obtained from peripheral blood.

In nucleotides, the CDR3 is TGTGCCAGCAGTAAGGACGGGAGCGAGCAGTACTTC. Translated: CASSKDGSEQYF. V usage is TRBV2 and J usage is TRBJ2-7, with a tentative D call TRBD2 (6 bases). The germline V and J ends were trimmed by 5 bases and 6 bases, with 11 bases remaining between them. Germline V gene sequence: CDR1 SNHLY, CDR2 FYNNEI. This CDR3 comprises 12 residues. Supplemented by reference TRBV2 and TRBJ2-7, the full variable domain reads EPEVTQTPSHQVTQMGQEVILRCVPISNHLYFYWYRQILGQKVEFLVSFYNNEISEKSEIFDDQFSVERPDGSNFTLKIRSTKLEDSAMYFCASSKDGSEQYFGPGTRLTVT.